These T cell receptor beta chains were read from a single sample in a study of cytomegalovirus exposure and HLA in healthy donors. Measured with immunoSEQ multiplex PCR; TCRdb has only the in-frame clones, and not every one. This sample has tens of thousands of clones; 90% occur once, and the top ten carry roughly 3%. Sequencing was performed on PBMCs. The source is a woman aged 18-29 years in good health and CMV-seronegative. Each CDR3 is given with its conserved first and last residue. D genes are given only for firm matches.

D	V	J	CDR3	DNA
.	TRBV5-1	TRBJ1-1	CASSLYGVRDTEAFF	TGCGCCAGCAGCTTGTACGGGGTGAGGGACACTGAAGCTTTCTTT
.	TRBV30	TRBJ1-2	CAWGRARGWLRYGYTF	TGTGCCTGGGGTCGGGCCCGGGGGTGGCTCCGGTATGGCTACACCTTC
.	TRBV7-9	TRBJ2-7	CASSFAAYEQYF	TGTGCCAGCAGCTTTGCCGCCTACGAGCAGTACTTC
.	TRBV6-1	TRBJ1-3	CASSAWTVSGNTIYF	TGTGCCAGCAGTGCCTGGACAGTCTCTGGAAACACCATATATTTT
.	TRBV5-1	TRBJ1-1	CARDTGKDTEAFF	TGCGCCAGGGACACAGGGAAGGATACTGAAGCTTTCTTT
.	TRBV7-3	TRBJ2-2	CASSFGSANTGELFF	TGTGCCAGCAGCTTCGGGAGTGCGAACACCGGGGAGCTGTTTTTT
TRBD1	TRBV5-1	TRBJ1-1	CASSGQGGVTEAFF	TGCGCCAGCAGCGGACAGGGGGGGGTCACTGAAGCTTTCTTT
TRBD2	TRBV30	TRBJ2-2	CAWSVGTSGHGELFF	TGTGCCTGGAGTGTTGGGACTAGCGGCCACGGGGAGCTGTTTTTT
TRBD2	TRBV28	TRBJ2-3	CASSFGAGGAADTQYF	TGTGCCAGCAGTTTTGGGGCGGGAGGGGCCGCAGATACGCAGTATTTT
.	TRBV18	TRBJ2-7	CASSLVQGGPSSYEQYF	TGTGCCAGCTCACTAGTACAGGGCGGCCCTTCCTCCTACGAGCAGTACTTC
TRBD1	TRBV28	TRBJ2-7	CASSSRTGAYEQYF	TGTGCCAGCAGTTCGCGGACAGGCGCCTACGAGCAGTACTTC
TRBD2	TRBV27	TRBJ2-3	CASSFIGGATSGDTQYF	TGTGCCAGCAGTTTCATCGGCGGGGCGACTAGCGGGGATACGCAGTATTTT
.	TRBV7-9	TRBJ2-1	CSSSKGAGNEQFF	TGTTCCAGCAGCAAAGGTGCGGGCAATGAGCAGTTCTTC
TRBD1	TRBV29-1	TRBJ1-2	CSVEDRDRGSGYTF	TGCAGCGTTGAAGATCGGGACAGGGGTAGTGGCTACACCTTC
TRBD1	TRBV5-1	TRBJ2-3	CASSLTGGQDTQYF	TGCGCCAGCAGCTTGACAGGGGGCCAAGATACGCAGTATTTT
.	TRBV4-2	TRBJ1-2	CASSPDTILANYGYTF	TGTGCCAGCAGCCCGGACACTATCCTAGCTAACTATGGCTACACCTTC